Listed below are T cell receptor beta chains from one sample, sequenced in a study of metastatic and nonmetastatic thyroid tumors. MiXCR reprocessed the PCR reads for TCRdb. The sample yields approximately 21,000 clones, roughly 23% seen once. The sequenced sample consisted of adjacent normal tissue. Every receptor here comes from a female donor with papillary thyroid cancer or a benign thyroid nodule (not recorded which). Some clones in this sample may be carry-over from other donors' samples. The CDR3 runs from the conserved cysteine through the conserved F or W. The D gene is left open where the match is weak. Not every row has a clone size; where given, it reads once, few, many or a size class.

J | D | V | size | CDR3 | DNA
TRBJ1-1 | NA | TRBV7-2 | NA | CASTHGGGRTEAFF | TGTGCCAGCACCCATGGAGGGGGAAGGACTGAGGCTTTCTTT
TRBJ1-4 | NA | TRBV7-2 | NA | CASSLDRGQVNEKLFF | TGTGCCAGCAGCTTAGACCGGGGGCAAGTTAATGAAAAACTGTTTTTT
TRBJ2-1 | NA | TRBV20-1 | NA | CSAGSFYLLGAVNEQFF | TGCAGTGCTGGGTCATTCTACCTACTTGGGGCGGTGAATGAGCAGTTCTTC
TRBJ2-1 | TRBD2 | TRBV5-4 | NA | CASSLLAGGSYNEQFF | TGTGCCAGCAGCTTGTTAGCGGGGGGCTCCTACAATGAGCAGTTCTTC
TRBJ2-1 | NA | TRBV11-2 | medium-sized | CASSPVGGWMFNEQFF | TGTGCCAGCAGCCCAGTTGGAGGTTGGATGTTCAATGAGCAGTTCTTC
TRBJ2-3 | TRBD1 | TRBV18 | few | CASSLQGALADTQYF | TGTGCCAGCTCACTTCAGGGGGCGCTCGCAGATACGCAGTATTTT
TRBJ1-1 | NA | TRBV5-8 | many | CASSLIRGGAFF | TGTGCCAGCAGCTTAATCCGCGGCGGAGCTTTCTTT
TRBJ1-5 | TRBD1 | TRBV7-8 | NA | CPSRYRGNNQPQHF | TGTCCCAGCAGATACAGGGGGAATAATCAGCCCCAGCATTTT
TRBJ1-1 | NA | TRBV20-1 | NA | CSASHAGDLSSNTEAFF | TGCAGTGCTAGTCACGCGGGGGACCTATCATCGAACACTGAAGCTTTCTTT
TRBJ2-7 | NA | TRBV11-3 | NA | CASSRQTDGQYF | TGTGCCAGCAGTCGGCAGACCGACGGGCAGTACTTC
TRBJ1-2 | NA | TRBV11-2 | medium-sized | CASSFGPEYHYGYTF | TGTGCCAGCAGCTTTGGGCCAGAATATCACTATGGCTACACCTTC
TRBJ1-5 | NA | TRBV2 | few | CASRETQGQPQHF | TGTGCCAGCAGGGAGACACAGGGACAGCCCCAGCATTTT
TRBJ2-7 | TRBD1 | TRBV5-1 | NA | CASSVDRGEQYF | TGCGCCAGCAGCGTCGACAGGGGCGAGCAGTACTTC
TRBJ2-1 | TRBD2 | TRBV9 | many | CASSVGGSGLNEQFF | TGTGCCAGCAGCGTAGGAGGTAGCGGGTTAAATGAGCAGTTCTTC
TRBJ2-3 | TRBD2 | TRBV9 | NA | CASSQGLADPVTQYF | TGTGCCAGCAGCCAGGGACTAGCGGACCCAGTTACGCAGTATTTC
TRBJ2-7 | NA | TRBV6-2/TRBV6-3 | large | CASTPADRFYEQYF | TGTGCCAGCACCCCCGCCGACCGATTCTACGAGCAGTACTTC
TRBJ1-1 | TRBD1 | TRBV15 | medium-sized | CATSGRDRENTEAFF | TGTGCCACCAGCGGGAGGGACAGGGAGAACACTGAAGCTTTCTTT
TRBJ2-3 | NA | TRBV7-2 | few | CASSLAQNTDTQYF | TGTGCCAGCAGCTTAGCGCAGAACACAGATACGCAGTATTTT